Below, 10 T cell receptor beta chains from the same sample are listed, as sequenced in a study of early T cells in non-severe SARS-CoV-2 infection. TCRdb analysed the 5' RACE reads with MiXCR anew, one entry per CDR3 protein. The data contain 57,000 or so distinct CDR3 sequences, approximately 12% of them singletons. Sequenced here: whole blood, sampled at baseline. The origin of the receptors is an adult who was a healthcare worker with PCR-confirmed SARS-CoV-2 infection or an uninfected control (not recorded which). The donor label of this sample is uncertain.

This clonotype turned up a few times. The rearrangement uses TRBV29-1 and TRBJ2-7, with 8 bases lining up with TRBD1. The V and J ends lost 5 bases and 1 base, in that order; junction bases with no gene match: 7. Germline assignment: CDR1 SQVTM and CDR2 ANQGSEA. The CDR3 is 14 amino acids. CDR3 loop: CSVRTGYGSYEQYV. CDR3 DNA sequence: TGCAGCGTTAGGACAGGGTACGGATCCTACGAGCAGTACGTC.

This clonotype was detected a few times. The V gene is TRBV27, the J gene TRBJ2-1; 10 bases are shared with TRBD2. Germline V gene lookup returns CDR1 MNHEY and CDR2 SMNVEV (reference sequence). J gave up 4 bases and V 2 bases, and 2 bases lay outside the gene matches. The CDR3 loop spans 15 amino acids. CDR3 nucleotides: TGTGCCAGCAGTTTAAAGACTAGCGGGTACAATGAGCAGTTCTTC. Translation gives CASSLKTSGYNEQFF.

The V and J genes are TRBV20-1 and TRBJ2-3; possibly TRBD1 or TRBD2 for D (5 bases each). Germline assignment: CDR1 DFQATT and CDR2 SNEGSKA (reference sequence). The CDR3 totals 13 residues. V was cut by 4 bases and J by 0 bases, with 8 bases left in between. The DNA of the CDR3 is TGCAGTGCTATTGAGGGGAGCACAGATACGCAGTATTTT. Amino acid sequence: CSAIEGSTDTQYF.

J is TRBJ2-6 and V is TRBV7-2; maybe TRBD1 (6 bases). V gave up 5 bases and J gave up 0 bases, with 17 bases separating them. The CDR3 extends over 18 amino acids. In germline, CDR1 is SGHTA, CDR2 FQGNSA. For the CDR3, the DNA is TGTGCCAGCAGCCCCTGGACAGCATCTAACTCTGGGGCCAACGTCCTGACTTTC. Its translation is CASSPWTASNSGANVLTF. Supplemented by reference TRBV7-2 and TRBJ2-6, the full variable domain reads GAGVSQSPSNKVTEKGKDVELRCDPISGHTALYWYRQSLGQGLEFLIYFQGNSAPDKSGLPSDRFSAERTGGSVSTLTIQRTQQEDSAVYLCASSPWTASNSGANVLTFGAGSRLTVL.

In its sample, this clonotype was seen many times. The chain uses TRBV7-6 and TRBJ2-1; no reliable D call. The CDR3 extends over 13 amino acids. CDR1 and CDR2 (germline): SGHVS, FNYEAQ. With 0 bases removed from V and 5 bases from J, the gap between germline ends came to 5 bases. The DNA of the CDR3 is TGTGCCAGCAGCTTAGCTCCCGACAATGAGCAGTTCTTC. Translated: CASSLAPDNEQFF.

This clonotype has at least ten counts. As DNA, the CDR3 is TGCAGTGCTAGAGATCGGGGACTAGCCGCCGGTACAGATACGCAGTATTTT. Translating it yields CSARDRGLAAGTDTQYF. The V gene is TRBV20-1, the J gene TRBJ2-3, with TRBD2 identical over 9 bases. The CDR3 contains 17 residues. Trimming removed 0 bases from V and 3 bases from J; junction bases left unmatched: 10. Germline lookup yields CDR1 DFQATT and CDR2 SNEGSKA (reference sequence).

The chain uses TRBV3-1 and TRBJ2-1; TRBD2 might be the D (6 bases). Germline V lookup: CDR1 LGHDT, CDR2 YNNKEL (reference sequence). CDR3 size: 17 residues. The V end lost 4 bases, the J end lost 4 bases, and 20 bases lay between the germline ends. This chain's CDR3 is CASSPGGLAGPYNEQFF. The CDR3 DNA follows: TGTGCCAGCAGCCCGGGCGGTTTGGCGGGACCTTACAATGAGCAGTTCTTC.

The chain is built from TRBV28 and TRBJ1-5, with D possibly being TRBD1 (5 bases). CDR3 length: 16 residues. V dropped 5 bases and J dropped 2 bases, with 16 bases sitting between them. CDR1 and CDR2 (germline): MDHEN, SYDVKM. CDR3 loop: CASSLGLRGGNQPQHF. DNA for the CDR3: TGTGCCAGCAGTCTGGGACTACGAGGAGGCAATCAGCCCCAGCATTTT.

This clonotype was found a few times. The chain joins TRBV20-1 to TRBJ1-6, with 10 bases aligning to TRBD1. Germline V CDR1 and CDR2: DFQATT, SNEGSKA (reference sequence). The CDR3 sequence is 18 residues long. The V and J ends lost 2 bases and 1 base, in that order; junction bases with no gene match: 8. The CDR3 protein is CSARSPGQGISYNSPLHF. The CDR3 DNA sequence: TGCAGTGCTAGAAGTCCGGGACAGGGGATTTCCTATAATTCACCCCTCCACTTT.

The chain combines TRBV5-1 with TRBJ2-5; D possibly matches TRBD1 or TRBD2 (6 bases each). CDR3 size: 14 residues. CDR1 SGHRS and CDR2 YFSETQ come from the germline V gene. V gave up 3 bases and J gave up 7 bases, with 16 bases separating them. As DNA, the CDR3 is TGCGCCAGCAGCTCCTCCGGGGGCACGAGGACCCAGTACTTC. Translated: CASSSSGGTRTQYF.